These T cell receptor beta chains were read from a single sample in a study of blood T cell repertoires in COVID-19. Produced via immunoSEQ multiplex PCR; TCRdb's table is partial and in-frame only. The table lists over 150,000 clones, more than 75% of them singletons. The sample consisted of peripheral blood. These receptors all stem from a man aged 50 to 59 who had recovered from COVID-19. Each CDR3 is given with its conserved first and last residue. The D gene is left open where the match is weak.

j_call d_call v_call cdr3_nt cdr3_aa
TRBJ2-6 NA TRBV10-3 TGTGCCATCAGTGAGTCGGGGGGCTCTGGGGCCAACGTCCTGACTTTC CAISESGGSGANVLTF
TRBJ2-1 NA TRBV6-1 TGTGCCAGCAGTGACCAAACAGGGCTGGCCTACAATGAGCAGTTCTTC CASSDQTGLAYNEQFF
TRBJ2-7 NA TRBV12-5 TGTGCTACTAAGAGAGGGGAGGCCTACGAGCAGTACTTC CATKRGEAYEQYF
TRBJ2-7 TRBD1 TRBV7-3 TGTGCCAGCAGCCCTATAGGTCCGACAGGGCCCCACGAGCAGTACTTC CASSPIGPTGPHEQYF
TRBJ2-7 NA TRBV11-2 TGTGCCAGCAGCTTTCGACACGCGGGTGTGTCCTACGAGCAGTACTTC CASSFRHAGVSYEQYF
TRBJ2-7 NA TRBV18 TGTGCCAGCTCACAGGGAGTATCGCGGACCTACGAGCAGTACTTC CASSQGVSRTYEQYF
TRBJ2-1 TRBD1 TRBV28 TGTGCCAGCAGGGGACAGGGGGCCTACAATGAGCAGTTCTTC CASRGQGAYNEQFF
TRBJ2-7 NA TRBV7-8 TGTGCCAGCAGCGTCCGGGACTCAGCCGACGAGCAGTACTTC CASSVRDSADEQYF
TRBJ2-3 TRBD2 TRBV7-6 TGTGCCAGCAGCGGCGGGAGGCCTAGCACAGATACGCAGTATTTT CASSGGRPSTDTQYF
TRBJ1-5 TRBD1 TRBV6-6 TGTGCCAGCAGGGAGGGGGACAGTAATCAGCCCCAGCATTTT CASREGDSNQPQHF
TRBJ1-2 TRBD1 TRBV28 TGTGCCAGCAGTCCATACAGGGGGCAGCTCGGCAACTATGGCTACACCTTC CASSPYRGQLGNYGYTF
TRBJ2-5 NA TRBV7-9 TGTGCCAGCAGCTTTGAAGCAATCGAGACCCAGTACTTC CASSFEAIETQYF
TRBJ1-5 TRBD1 TRBV4-1 TGCGCCAGCAGCCAGGGGGACAGGGGGAATCAGCCCCAGCATTTT CASSQGDRGNQPQHF
TRBJ2-2 TRBD2 TRBV5-4 TGTGCCAGCACCTCCGGACTAGCGGGGAACACCGGGGAGCTGTTTTTT CASTSGLAGNTGELFF
TRBJ2-7 NA TRBV19 TGTGCCAGTAGTCTTACTACAGGGCTCTCCTACGAGCAGTACTTC CASSLTTGLSYEQYF
TRBJ2-2 NA TRBV7-7 TGTGCCAGCAGCTTAGACCCTCTGAGGGCGAACACCGGGGAGCTGTTTTTT CASSLDPLRANTGELFF